Listed below are T cell receptor beta chains from one sample, sequenced in a study of cytomegalovirus exposure and HLA in healthy donors. Assay: immunoSEQ multiplex PCR; the TCRdb copy retains only in-frame clones and omits some. The table shows just over 150,000 clones, with roughly 80% occurring only once. Sequenced: PBMCs. All receptors come from a man aged 18-30 years in good health and CMV-seronegative. Both conserved end residues are part of each CDR3. Each record gives: clone size, J gene, D gene, CDR3 length, V gene, CDR3 protein, CDR3 DNA. The D gene is left open where the match is weak. Clone size is not always given. Where it is, it says once, few, many or a class for expanded clones.

clone size: NA
J gene: TRBJ2-3
D gene: TRBD2
CDR3 length: 18
V gene: TRBV27
CDR3 protein: CASSWLAGGGGPADTQYF
CDR3 DNA: TGTGCCAGCAGTTGGCTAGCGGGAGGAGGTGGTCCGGCGGATACGCAGTATTTT

clone size: NA
J gene: TRBJ2-7
D gene: NA
CDR3 length: 15
V gene: TRBV27
CDR3 protein: CASSLSGGPSYEQYF
CDR3 DNA: TGTGCCAGCAGTTTATCCGGCGGGCCCAGCTACGAGCAGTACTTC

clone size: NA
J gene: TRBJ1-2
D gene: NA
CDR3 length: 13
V gene: TRBV19
CDR3 protein: CASSIYRNYGYTF
CDR3 DNA: TGTGCCAGTAGTATATACAGAAACTATGGCTACACCTTC

clone size: NA
J gene: TRBJ1-2
D gene: NA
CDR3 length: 13
V gene: TRBV29-1
CDR3 protein: CSVYSGRDYGYTF
CDR3 DNA: TGCAGCGTTTATTCTGGCAGGGACTATGGCTACACCTTC

clone size: NA
J gene: TRBJ1-5
D gene: NA
CDR3 length: 14
V gene: TRBV19
CDR3 protein: CASILQAGHQPQHF
CDR3 DNA: TGTGCCAGTATACTCCAGGCAGGGCATCAGCCCCAGCATTTT

clone size: NA
J gene: TRBJ1-1
D gene: NA
CDR3 length: 16
V gene: TRBV10-3
CDR3 protein: CAISESPDSLNTEAFF
CDR3 DNA: TGTGCCATCAGTGAGTCACCGGACAGCTTGAACACTGAAGCTTTCTTT

clone size: NA
J gene: TRBJ2-7
D gene: TRBD2
CDR3 length: 17
V gene: TRBV11-1
CDR3 protein: CASSLGTSGSYSYEQYF
CDR3 DNA: TGTGCCAGCAGCTTGGGGACTAGCGGGTCTTACTCCTACGAGCAGTACTTC

clone size: NA
J gene: TRBJ1-1
D gene: NA
CDR3 length: 16
V gene: TRBV4-1
CDR3 protein: CASSQVVAGANTEAFF
CDR3 DNA: TGCGCCAGCAGCCAAGTCGTGGCAGGGGCGAACACTGAAGCTTTCTTT

clone size: NA
J gene: TRBJ2-4
D gene: NA
CDR3 length: 14
V gene: TRBV5-1
CDR3 protein: CASSLVGGSNIQYF
CDR3 DNA: TGCGCCAGCAGCTTGGTAGGGGGATCCAACATTCAGTACTTC

clone size: few
J gene: TRBJ2-1
D gene: NA
CDR3 length: 15
V gene: TRBV2
CDR3 protein: CASSGKKWDTPEQFF
CDR3 DNA: TGTGCCAGCAGTGGTAAAAAATGGGACACACCGGAGCAGTTCTTC

clone size: NA
J gene: TRBJ1-2
D gene: NA
CDR3 length: 13
V gene: TRBV6-6
CDR3 protein: CASSYSGEGGYTF
CDR3 DNA: TGTGCCAGCAGTTACTCGGGTGAGGGTGGCTACACCTTC

clone size: NA
J gene: TRBJ1-1
D gene: TRBD1
CDR3 length: 14
V gene: TRBV5-4
CDR3 protein: CASSPWTGEEEAFF
CDR3 DNA: TGTGCCAGCAGCCCCTGGACAGGGGAAGAGGAAGCTTTCTTT

clone size: NA
J gene: TRBJ2-7
D gene: NA
CDR3 length: 16
V gene: TRBV5-6
CDR3 protein: CASSQQWGGLSYEQYF
CDR3 DNA: TGTGCCAGCAGCCAGCAGTGGGGGGGCCTCTCCTACGAGCAGTACTTC

clone size: once
J gene: TRBJ2-7
D gene: TRBD2
CDR3 length: 16
V gene: TRBV4-3
CDR3 protein: CASSQEPAGGGAKQYF
CDR3 DNA: TGCGCCAGCAGCCAAGAACCAGCGGGGGGAGGGGCAAAGCAGTACTTC

clone size: NA
J gene: TRBJ2-1
D gene: TRBD2
CDR3 length: 14
V gene: TRBV29-1
CDR3 protein: CSVVAGAAFDEQFF
CDR3 DNA: TGCAGCGTAGTAGCGGGAGCCGCCTTCGATGAGCAGTTCTTC

clone size: once
J gene: TRBJ2-2
D gene: TRBD2
CDR3 length: 14
V gene: TRBV14
CDR3 protein: CASSHGGITGELFF
CDR3 DNA: TGTGCCAGCAGCCACGGGGGGATCACCGGGGAGCTGTTTTTT

clone size: once
J gene: TRBJ1-4
D gene: TRBD1
CDR3 length: 15
V gene: TRBV7-9
CDR3 protein: CASSFQTGLVEKLFF
CDR3 DNA: TGTGCCAGCAGCTTCCAGACAGGGCTGGTTGAAAAACTGTTTTTT

clone size: NA
J gene: TRBJ2-1
D gene: TRBD2
CDR3 length: 14
V gene: TRBV11-3
CDR3 protein: CASSPLAGSNEQFF
CDR3 DNA: TGTGCCAGCAGCCCCTTAGCGGGGAGCAATGAGCAGTTCTTC

clone size: NA
J gene: TRBJ2-1
D gene: NA
CDR3 length: 13
V gene: TRBV5-1
CDR3 protein: CASSLDGYNEQFF
CDR3 DNA: TGCGCCAGCAGCTTGGACGGTTACAATGAGCAGTTCTTC

clone size: NA
J gene: TRBJ2-1
D gene: TRBD2
CDR3 length: 14
V gene: TRBV6-4
CDR3 protein: CASSDSGGNNEQFF
CDR3 DNA: TGTGCCAGCAGTGACTCGGGGGGGAACAATGAGCAGTTCTTC

clone size: NA
J gene: TRBJ2-2
D gene: TRBD1
CDR3 length: 15
V gene: TRBV27
CDR3 protein: CASSSDRGSTGELFF
CDR3 DNA: TGTGCCAGCAGTTCGGACAGGGGGAGTACCGGGGAGCTGTTTTTT

clone size: NA
J gene: TRBJ2-7
D gene: TRBD2
CDR3 length: 15
V gene: TRBV2
CDR3 protein: CASSEAGGGGNEQYF
CDR3 DNA: TGTGCCAGCAGTGAAGCGGGGGGGGGAGGCAACGAGCAGTACTTC

clone size: once
J gene: TRBJ1-1
D gene: TRBD1
CDR3 length: 13
V gene: TRBV9
CDR3 protein: CASSDRGPTEAFF
CDR3 DNA: TGTGCCAGCAGCGACAGGGGCCCCACTGAAGCTTTCTTT

clone size: NA
J gene: TRBJ2-3
D gene: TRBD2
CDR3 length: 15
V gene: TRBV5-6
CDR3 protein: CASSLLAGGRDTQYF
CDR3 DNA: TGTGCCAGCAGCCTCCTAGCGGGGGGGCGAGATACGCAGTATTTT

clone size: NA
J gene: TRBJ1-1
D gene: NA
CDR3 length: 16
V gene: TRBV6-6
CDR3 protein: CASSYPSTRRNTEAFF
CDR3 DNA: TGTGCCAGCAGTTATCCGAGTACTAGACGGAACACTGAAGCTTTCTTT

clone size: NA
J gene: TRBJ2-1
D gene: TRBD2
CDR3 length: 16
V gene: TRBV9
CDR3 protein: CASSVSSGGTYNEQFF
CDR3 DNA: TGTGCCAGCAGCGTATCTAGCGGGGGAACCTACAATGAGCAGTTCTTC

clone size: few
J gene: TRBJ2-7
D gene: NA
CDR3 length: 17
V gene: TRBV28
CDR3 protein: CASSLNRETGSYYEQYF
CDR3 DNA: TGTGCCAGCAGTTTGAACAGGGAGACGGGGTCCTACTACGAGCAGTACTTC

clone size: NA
J gene: TRBJ2-7
D gene: NA
CDR3 length: 14
V gene: TRBV6-1
CDR3 protein: CASRPTRGGREQYF
CDR3 DNA: TGTGCCAGCAGGCCGACAAGGGGGGGTAGGGAGCAGTACTTC

clone size: NA
J gene: TRBJ1-1
D gene: NA
CDR3 length: 14
V gene: TRBV2
CDR3 protein: CASVRLQGNTEAFF
CDR3 DNA: TGTGCCAGCGTTCGTCTTCAGGGAAACACTGAAGCTTTCTTT

clone size: NA
J gene: TRBJ1-1
D gene: NA
CDR3 length: 15
V gene: TRBV4-1
CDR3 protein: CASSHFPGGDTEAFF
CDR3 DNA: TGCGCCAGCAGCCACTTCCCGGGAGGGGACACTGAAGCTTTCTTT

clone size: NA
J gene: TRBJ2-1
D gene: TRBD2
CDR3 length: 16
V gene: TRBV7-9
CDR3 protein: CASSPTSGGSYNEQFF
CDR3 DNA: TGTGCCAGCAGCCCCACTAGCGGGGGCTCCTACAATGAGCAGTTCTTC

clone size: NA
J gene: TRBJ2-3
D gene: TRBD1
CDR3 length: 17
V gene: TRBV7-6
CDR3 protein: CASSPGQRALPTDTQYF
CDR3 DNA: TGTGCCAGCAGCCCGGGACAGAGGGCCCTTCCCACAGATACGCAGTATTTT

clone size: NA
J gene: TRBJ1-2
D gene: NA
CDR3 length: 12
V gene: TRBV19
CDR3 protein: CASSIDGDGYTF
CDR3 DNA: TGTGCCAGTAGTATAGATGGAGATGGCTACACCTTC

clone size: once
J gene: TRBJ2-1
D gene: TRBD2
CDR3 length: 20
V gene: TRBV4-2
CDR3 protein: CASSQDPPRYSGGAYNEQFF
CDR3 DNA: TGTGCCAGCAGCCAAGACCCACCTCGGTATAGCGGGGGGGCTTACAATGAGCAGTTCTTC

clone size: NA
J gene: TRBJ1-2
D gene: TRBD1
CDR3 length: 14
V gene: TRBV6-5
CDR3 protein: CASSSTGVRGGYTF
CDR3 DNA: TGTGCCAGCAGTTCGACAGGGGTGAGGGGTGGCTACACCTTC